These 3 T cell receptor beta chains came from one sample sequenced in a study of T cells in Graves' hyperthyroidism and ophthalmopathy. RNA transcripts yielded amplified TCR beta CDR3 regions. The TCR CDR3 first-round RT-PCR relied on the HTBI primer set. In TCRdb, the multiplex PCR reads were re-called with MiXCR into one record per CDR3 protein. The data show hundreds of thousands of distinct CDR3 sequences, over 10% seen once. Sequenced: blood. Source of these receptors: a woman between 18 and 29 years old with Graves' hyperthyroidism.

The CDR3 region is CASSLGVQGPGYGYTF. CDR3 in DNA: TGTGCCAGCAGCTTAGGGGTACAGGGACCTGGCTATGGCTACACCTTC. V gene TRBV7-9 combines with J gene TRBJ1-2, with a tentative D call TRBD1 (6 bases). Germline V lookup: CDR1 SEHNR, CDR2 FQNEAQ (reference sequence). Trimming cost V 1 base and J 4 bases, with 16 bases left between them. This CDR3 has 16 amino acids.

In its sample, this clonotype was seen many times. V is TRBV20-1 and J is TRBJ2-7; TRBD1 matches 7 bases. Per germline, CDR1 DFQATT and CDR2 SNEGSKA (reference sequence). The CDR3 covers 14 residues. J was trimmed by 1 base and V by 6 bases; bases with no gene match: 9. The DNA of the CDR3 is TGCAGTGCCCTCGACAGGGCGGCATCCTACGAGCAGTACTTC. Translating gives CSALDRAASYEQYF.

The table lists this clonotype with many counts. This chain connects TRBV7-6 to TRBJ2-7; D might be TRBD2 (5 bases). The CDR3 consists of 16 residues. Between the trimmed V and J ends, which lost 3 bases and 2 bases, there was a span of 17 bases. Per the germline V gene, CDR1 is SGHVS and CDR2 is FNYEAQ. CDR3 coding DNA: TGTGCCAGCAGCTTTGACCAGAGGGCGAACACCTACGAGCAGTACTTC. Protein sequence: CASSFDQRANTYEQYF.